This T cell receptor (beta chain) was retrieved from a study of regulatory T cells in long-lasting Graves disease. CDR3-region Arm-PCR and iRepertoire HTBI primers produced the TCR beta libraries. Each CDR3 protein gets one entry after TCRdb re-called the multiplex PCR reads with MiXCR. The table has hundreds of thousands of distinct CDR3 sequences, roughly 14% seen once. The study's findings and limits: The number of shared public clonotypes was higher in persistent patients (more than 2,500) than new patients (966). A reduction in accuracy may have resulted from the small sample size.

Time point here: newly diagnosed GD, antithyroid drugs for less than 3 months. Preparation of the TCR library used RNA extracted from PBMCs. This clonotype was counted many times. Its specificity is unknown. This CDR3 region has 14 residues. Trimming took 11 bases from V and 4 from J, leaving 17 bases between them. Per the germline V gene, CDR1 is MDHEN and CDR2 is SYDVKM. The data were also submitted as part of a second study, on T cells in Graves' hyperthyroidism and ophthalmopathy. This second study says: Onset of ophthalmopathy came a median roughly 6.4 months after the model predicted it.

The rearrangement uses TRBV28 and TRBJ2-2, with D perhaps TRBD2 (6 bases). The source was peripheral blood mononuclear cells (PBMCs), collected at new diagnosis, from a patient treated with antithyroid drugs. The clonotype was recovered from a man aged 25 to 40 with Graves disease. The CDR3 protein is CAAWDRESTGELFF. The CDR3 region has the DNA TGTGCCGCTTGGGACCGGGAGTCCACCGGGGAGCTGTTTTTT.